Listed here are 26 T cell receptor beta chains from one sample, sequenced in a study of cytomegalovirus exposure and HLA in healthy donors. PCR used 60 Vbeta primers and 13 Jbeta primers. Data came from immunoSEQ multiplex PCR; TCRdb stores just in-frame clones and leaves some out. The sample lists some 210,000 clones, roughly 76% seen once, with over 2% in the top ten. Input material: PBMCs. The receptors come from a woman aged 25-40 years in good health and CMV-seropositive.

V and J are TRBV10-3 and TRBJ2-3; possible D gene TRBD2, 5 bases. This CDR3 has 15 amino acids. Trimming took off 2 bases at V and 4 bases at J, with 13 bases between the two ends. CDR1 is ENHRY, CDR2 SYGVKD, per germline. CDR3 DNA: TGTGCCATCAGTGAGAAGGGAGTGGTCGCAGATACGCAGTATTTT. It codes for CAISEKGVVADTQYF.

In its sample, this clone was seen once. The V gene is TRBV7-2, the J gene TRBJ2-7; weak D call: TRBD2 (6 bases). This CDR3 has 17 residues. V lost 1 base to trimming and J lost 2 bases, with 18 bases between them. CDR1 SGHTA and CDR2 FQGNSA come from the germline V gene. The CDR3: CASSLEGPGTHPYEQYF. The CDR3 DNA reads as TGTGCCAGCAGCTTAGAGGGTCCGGGGACTCACCCCTACGAGCAGTACTTC.

The rearrangement links TRBV5-1 to TRBJ1-1; a weak D match, TRBD1 (5 bases). The CDR3 totals 14 residues. Trimming pared 4 bases from V and 0 bases from J, leaving 10 bases between. Germline CDR1 and CDR2: SGHRS and YFSETQ. The DNA for the CDR3 is TGCGCCAGCAGCCCGGGAGGGGTGAACACTGAAGCTTTCTTT. As protein: CASSPGGVNTEAFF.

This chain links TRBV2 with TRBJ2-7; 8 bases are a match to TRBD2. V lost 11 bases and J lost 7; bases outside the gene matches: 16. The CDR3 spans 14 residues. Germline V gene lookup returns CDR1 SNHLY and CDR2 FYNNEI. CDR3 nucleotides: TGTGCCGGGACCCTAGCGGGCCGAGGGGGGGAGCAGTACTTC. Translating it yields CAGTLAGRGGEQYF.

V and J are TRBV27 and TRBJ1-2, with a tentative D call TRBD1 (6 bases). Trimming left V 7 bases short and J 4 bases short, with 13 bases between. Germline values: CDR1 MNHEY, CDR2 SMNVEV (reference sequence). The CDR3 length is 13 residues. The CDR3 reads CASKGGWRYGYTF. The DNA of the CDR3 is TGTGCCAGCAAAGGGGGTTGGCGCTATGGCTACACCTTC.

With regard to this clone: A read error may produce the germline difference seen at one junction end. The chain uses TRBV7-9 and TRBJ1-1; D not resolved. Germline CDR1 and CDR2: SEHNR and FQNEAQ (reference sequence). The CDR3 runs 12 residues. The CDR3: CSSSPTGTEAFF. In nucleotides, the CDR3 is TGTTCCAGCAGCCCCACCGGGACTGAAGCTTTCTTT.

The chain is built from TRBV28 and TRBJ2-7; maybe TRBD1 (5 bases). The V end was cut by 5 bases, the J end by 0 bases, with 11 bases between. CDR1 and CDR2 (germline): MDHEN, SYDVKM. The CDR3 extends over 14 amino acids. CDR3 protein: CASSPQEISYEQYF. CDR3 nucleotide sequence: TGTGCCAGCAGTCCACAGGAGATCTCCTACGAGCAGTACTTC.

The chain recombines TRBV5-1 with TRBJ2-2, with 16 positions matching TRBD2. The CDR3 consists of 18 residues. Germline V CDR1 and CDR2: SGHRS, YFSETQ. V was pared by 2 bases and J by 5 bases, with 6 bases of the junction left unmatched. This chain's CDR3 is CASSFGTSGRAGTGELFF. CDR3 sequence (DNA): TGCGCCAGCAGCTTTGGGACTAGCGGGAGGGCCGGTACCGGGGAGCTGTTTTTT.

The V call is TRBV20-1, the J call TRBJ1-1; D gene unclear. The V end was cut by 3 bases, the J end by 5 bases, with 7 bases between. The CDR3 has 11 amino acids. Germline V gives CDR1 DFQATT, CDR2 SNEGSKA (reference sequence). The CDR3, as DNA: TGCAGTGCTAGTCACAAAACTGAAGCTTTCTTT. Amino acids: CSASHKTEAFF.

V and J are TRBV11-2 and TRBJ2-3; the match to TRBD2 covers 12 bases. Germline CDR1 and CDR2: SGHAT and FQNNGV. CDR3 length equals 16 residues. With 7 bases clipped from V and 3 bases from J, the junction kept 8 bases outside the gene matches. The CDR3 sequence is CASTAGTSGLTDTQYF. The CDR3 DNA is TGTGCCAGCACGGCCGGGACTAGCGGGTTGACAGATACGCAGTATTTT.

The rearrangement joins TRBV2 to TRBJ2-7; TRBD1 aligns across 8 bases. After removal of 5 bases from V and 0 bases from J, the junction contained 3 bases not matched to a gene. The CDR3 has 14 amino acids. Germline V gives CDR1 SNHLY, CDR2 FYNNEI. Here the CDR3 reads CASSRQGSSYEQYF. CDR3 DNA: TGTGCCAGCAGTCGACAGGGGAGCTCCTACGAGCAGTACTTC.

The chain has TRBV7-8 and TRBJ2-7; TRBD1 agrees at 9 bases. The CDR3 runs 13 residues. Losses at the gene ends were 4 bases for V and 5 bases for J; bases not matched to a gene: 3. Germline CDR1 reads SGHVS; CDR2 reads FQNEAQ. Here the CDR3 DNA reads TGTGCCAGCAGCTCGGACAGGGGAAACGAGCAGTACTTC. Its translation is CASSSDRGNEQYF. The variable domain in full, completed from reference TRBV7-8 and TRBJ2-7, reads GAGVSQSPRYKVAKRGQDVALRCDPISGHVSLFWYQQALGQGPEFLTYFQNEAQLDKSGLPSDRFFAERPEGSVSTLKIQRTQQEDSAVYLCASSSDRGNEQYFGPGTRLTVT.

The chain is built from TRBV4-3 and TRBJ2-1; TRBD2 aligns across 7 bases. V trimming: 4 bases; J trimming: 10 bases; junction bases outside the gene matches: 10. Germline-derived CDR1 and CDR2 are LGHNA and YSLEER. This CDR3 spans 14 amino acids. The CDR3 region has the DNA TGCGCCAGCAGCCGGACCGGGCCCGGGAGGGAGCAGTTCTTC. Translation gives CASSRTGPGREQFF.

The V gene is TRBV7-2, the J gene TRBJ2-5; D gene ambiguous. The J call is uncertain, as TRBJ2-7 better fits the DNA end. CDR1 is SGHTA and CDR2 is FQGNSA in the germline V gene. CDR3 length equals 11 residues. In DNA form, the CDR3 reads TGTGCCAGCAGCGAAACCTACGAGCAGTACTTC. It codes for CASSETYEQYF.

The chain couples TRBV6-4 to TRBJ2-3, with 10 bases identical to TRBD1. Trimming removed 5 bases from V and 3 bases from J; junction bases left unmatched: 5. Germline assignment: CDR1 MRHNA and CDR2 SNTAGT. The CDR3 sequence is 15 residues long. Written as DNA, the CDR3 is TGTGCCAGCAGTTTAGGACAGGGGGGAACAGATACGCAGTATTTT. This gives the protein CASSLGQGGTDTQYF.

The CDR3 sequence: CASCRGQGETQYF. The DNA of the CDR3 is TGTGCCAGCTGCAGGGGGCAGGGAGAGACCCAGTACTTC. This sequence joins TRBV6-6 and TRBJ2-5, with 8 bases matching TRBD1. The J segment lost 4 bases and the V segment lost 8 bases, leaving 6 bases of the junction unmatched. Germline assignment: CDR1 MNHNY and CDR2 SVGAGI (reference sequence). The CDR3 has 13 residues.

V is TRBV28 and J is TRBJ2-7; TRBD2 agrees at 13 bases. J was trimmed by 2 bases and V by 2 bases; bases with no gene match: 0. Germline V lookup: CDR1 MDHEN, CDR2 SYDVKM. The CDR3 contains 15 residues. CDR3 bases: TGTGCCAGCAGTTTAACTAGCGGGAGGGCCTACGAGCAGTACTTC. This translates into CASSLTSGRAYEQYF.

The chain combines TRBV2 with TRBJ1-3; D perhaps matches TRBD1 (5 bases). The CDR3 runs 14 residues. CDR1 SNHLY and CDR2 FYNNEI come from the germline V gene. The V and J ends lost 2 bases and 2 bases respectively, with 7 bases between them. The CDR3 loop is CASSEQGPGNTIYF. CDR3 in DNA: TGTGCCAGCAGTGAACAGGGCCCTGGAAACACCATATATTTT. Full variable domain (rest looked up from reference TRBV2 and TRBJ1-3): EPEVTQTPSHQVTQMGQEVILRCVPISNHLYFYWYRQILGQKVEFLVSFYNNEISEKSEIFDDQFSVERPDGSNFTLKIRSTKLEDSAMYFCASSEQGPGNTIYFGEGSWLTVV.

V gene TRBV5-4 combines with J gene TRBJ1-2, with D possibly TRBD1 on 6 matching bases. Germline CDR1 SGHNT, CDR2 YYREEE (reference sequence). Trimming pared 0 bases from V and 0 bases from J, leaving 21 bases between. The CDR3 runs to 19 residues. The CDR3 here is CASSLAAGAGVGANYGYTF. The CDR3 DNA reads TGTGCCAGCAGCTTGGCCGCAGGGGCGGGTGTTGGGGCTAACTATGGCTACACCTTC.

The chain recombines TRBV9 with TRBJ2-6; D gene uncertain. V was clipped by 0 bases and J by 2 bases, with 9 bases between them. CDR1 is SGDLS, CDR2 YYNGEE, per germline. This CDR3 spans 16 amino acids. CDR3 coding DNA: TGTGCCAGCAGCGTAGCCGGGTTCGCTGGGGCCAACGTCCTGACTTTC. It is translated as CASSVAGFAGANVLTF. The full variable domain, completed using reference TRBV9 and TRBJ2-6, is DSGVTQTPKHLITATGQRVTLRCSPRSGDLSVYWYQQSLDQGLQFLIQYYNGEERAKGNILERFSAQQFPDLHSELNLSSLELGDSALYFCASSVAGFAGANVLTFGAGSRLTVL.

The gene calls are TRBV6-5 and TRBJ1-5; TRBD1 aligns across 7 bases. The germline CDR1 and CDR2 sequences are MNHEY and SVGAGI. The CDR3 totals 14 residues. Unmatched junction bases numbered 5, after V lost 6 bases and J lost 3 bases. The CDR3 reads CASRDGTDNQPQHF. In nucleotides, the CDR3 is TGTGCCAGCAGAGACGGGACAGACAATCAGCCCCAGCATTTT.

This clone was observed a single time. The chain couples TRBV6-4 to TRBJ2-1; D gene uncertain. The CDR3 has 15 amino acids. V gave up 6 bases and J gave up 0 bases, with 12 bases separating them. CDR1 is MRHNA and CDR2 is SNTAGT in the germline V gene. In nucleotides, the CDR3 is TGTGCCAGCAGGCCGACCTGGAGCTCCTACAATGAGCAGTTCTTC. Translated: CASRPTWSSYNEQFF.

The rearrangement links TRBV28 to TRBJ2-1; TRBD1 matches at 7 bases. In germline, CDR1 is MDHEN, CDR2 SYDVKM. The CDR3 spans 16 residues. The J segment lost 3 bases and the V segment lost 7 bases, leaving 12 bases of the junction unmatched. This CDR3 reads CASTLTGNINYNEQFF. CDR3 nucleotides: TGTGCCAGCACCCTGACAGGGAATATCAACTACAATGAGCAGTTCTTC. Looking up the rest from reference TRBV28 and TRBJ2-1 gives the full variable domain: DVKVTQSSRYLVKRTGEKVFLECVQDMDHENMFWYRQDPGLGLRLIYFSYDVKMKEKGDIPEGYSVSREKKERFSLILESASTNQTSMYLCASTLTGNINYNEQFFGPGTRLTVL.

V gene TRBV27 combines with J gene TRBJ2-7; TRBD1 agrees at 8 bases. Germline CDR1 is MNHEY and CDR2 is SMNVEV (reference sequence). The CDR3 extends over 13 amino acids. J lost 2 bases, V lost 8 bases, and 5 bases had no gene match. CDR3 DNA sequence: TGTGCCAGCGGAGACAGGGGACCCTACGAGCAGTACTTC. Its translation is CASGDRGPYEQYF.

This clone was detected a few times. The V call is TRBV7-2, the J call TRBJ1-6; 7 bases align to TRBD1. CDR3 length: 13 amino acids. V dropped 4 bases and J dropped 8; count of bases not matched to a gene: 2. Germline assignment: CDR1 SGHTA and CDR2 FQGNSA. CDR3 protein: CASSSGQYSPLHF. The CDR3, as DNA: TGTGCCAGCAGCTCGGGACAGTATTCACCCCTCCACTTT. Full variable domain (rest looked up from reference TRBV7-2 and TRBJ1-6): GAGVSQSPSNKVTEKGKDVELRCDPISGHTALYWYRQSLGQGLEFLIYFQGNSAPDKSGLPSDRFSAERTGGSVSTLTIQRTQQEDSAVYLCASSSGQYSPLHFGNGTRLTVT.

The chain has TRBV2 and TRBJ2-1, with TRBD2 identical over 13 bases. After removal of 5 bases from V and 10 bases from J, the junction contained 11 bases not matched to a gene. This CDR3 contains 16 residues. CDR1 is SNHLY and CDR2 is FYNNEI in the germline V gene. DNA for the CDR3: TGTGCCAGCAGTACAAGGACTAGCGGGGGCGGATGGGAGCAGTTCTTC. This encodes CASSTRTSGGGWEQFF. Filled out from reference TRBV2 and TRBJ2-1, the complete variable domain reads EPEVTQTPSHQVTQMGQEVILRCVPISNHLYFYWYRQILGQKVEFLVSFYNNEISEKSEIFDDQFSVERPDGSNFTLKIRSTKLEDSAMYFCASSTRTSGGGWEQFFGPGTRLTVL.